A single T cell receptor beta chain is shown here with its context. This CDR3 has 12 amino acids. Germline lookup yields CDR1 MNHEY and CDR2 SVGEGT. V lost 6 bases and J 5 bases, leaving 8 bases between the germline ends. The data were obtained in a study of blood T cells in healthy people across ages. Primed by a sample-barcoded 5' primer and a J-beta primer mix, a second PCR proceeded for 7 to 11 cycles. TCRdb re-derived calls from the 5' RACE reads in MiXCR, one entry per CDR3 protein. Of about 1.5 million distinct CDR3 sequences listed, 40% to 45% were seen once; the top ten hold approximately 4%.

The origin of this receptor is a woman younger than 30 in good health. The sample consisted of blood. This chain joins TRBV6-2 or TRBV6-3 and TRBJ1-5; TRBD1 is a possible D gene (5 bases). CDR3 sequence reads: CASRATDQPQHF. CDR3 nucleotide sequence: TGTGCCAGCAGGGCGACAGATCAGCCCCAGCATTTT.